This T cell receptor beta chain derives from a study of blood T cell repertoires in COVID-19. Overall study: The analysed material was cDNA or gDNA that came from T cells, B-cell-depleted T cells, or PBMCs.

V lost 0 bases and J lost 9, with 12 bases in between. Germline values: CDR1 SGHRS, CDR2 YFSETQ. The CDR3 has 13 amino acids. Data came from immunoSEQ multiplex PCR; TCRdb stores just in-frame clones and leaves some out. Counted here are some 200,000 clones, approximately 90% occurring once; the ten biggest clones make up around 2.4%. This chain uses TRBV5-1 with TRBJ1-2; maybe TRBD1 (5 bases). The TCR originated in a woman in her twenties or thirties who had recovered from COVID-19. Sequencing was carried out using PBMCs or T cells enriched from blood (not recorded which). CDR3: CASSLGRGQSYTF. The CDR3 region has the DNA TGCGCCAGCAGCTTGGGGCGGGGCCAAAGCTACACCTTC.